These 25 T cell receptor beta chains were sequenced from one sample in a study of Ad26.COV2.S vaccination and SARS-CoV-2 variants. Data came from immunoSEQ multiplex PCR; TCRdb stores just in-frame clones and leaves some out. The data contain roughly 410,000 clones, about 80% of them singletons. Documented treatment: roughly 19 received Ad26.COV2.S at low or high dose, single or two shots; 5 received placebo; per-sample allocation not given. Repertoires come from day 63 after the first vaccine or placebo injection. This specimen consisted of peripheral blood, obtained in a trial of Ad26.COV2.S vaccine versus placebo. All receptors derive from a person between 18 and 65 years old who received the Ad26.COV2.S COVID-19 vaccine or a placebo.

In nucleotides, the CDR3 is TGCAGTGCTAGTTCGGACAGGCCGCCTTCGCCCCAGCATTTT. It encodes CSASSDRPPSPQHF. V usage is TRBV20-1 and J usage is TRBJ1-5; TRBD1 aligns across 7 bases. The CDR3 is 14 amino acids. V was clipped by 3 bases and J by 9 bases; unmatched bases: 11. Germline V lookup: CDR1 DFQATT, CDR2 SNEGSKA (reference sequence).

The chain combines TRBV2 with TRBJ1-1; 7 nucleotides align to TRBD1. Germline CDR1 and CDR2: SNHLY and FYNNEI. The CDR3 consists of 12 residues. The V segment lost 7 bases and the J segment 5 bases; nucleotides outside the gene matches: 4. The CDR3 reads CASNRGWTEAFF. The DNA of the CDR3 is TGTGCCAGCAACAGGGGTTGGACTGAAGCTTTCTTT. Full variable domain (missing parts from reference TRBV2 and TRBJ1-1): EPEVTQTPSHQVTQMGQEVILRCVPISNHLYFYWYRQILGQKVEFLVSFYNNEISEKSEIFDDQFSVERPDGSNFTLKIRSTKLEDSAMYFCASNRGWTEAFFGQGTRLTVV.

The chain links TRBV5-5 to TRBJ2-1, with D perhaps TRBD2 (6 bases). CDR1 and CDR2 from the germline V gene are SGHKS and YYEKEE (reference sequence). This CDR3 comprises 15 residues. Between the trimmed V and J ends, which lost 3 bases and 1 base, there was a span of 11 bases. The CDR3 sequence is CASSWGRGSYNEQFF. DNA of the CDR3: TGTGCCAGCAGCTGGGGCCGGGGGTCCTACAATGAGCAGTTCTTC. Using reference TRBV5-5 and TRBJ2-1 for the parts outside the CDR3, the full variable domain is DAGVTQSPTHLIKTRGQQVTLRCSPISGHKSVSWYQQVLGQGPQFIFQYYEKEERGRGNFPDRFSARQFPNYSSELNVNALLLGDSALYLCASSWGRGSYNEQFFGPGTRLTVL.

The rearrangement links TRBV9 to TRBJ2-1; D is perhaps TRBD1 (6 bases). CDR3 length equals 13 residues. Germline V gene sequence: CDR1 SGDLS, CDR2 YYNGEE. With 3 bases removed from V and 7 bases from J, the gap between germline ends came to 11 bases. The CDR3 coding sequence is TGTGCCAGCAGCGGAGCACAGGGAAATGAGCAGTTCTTC. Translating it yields CASSGAQGNEQFF.

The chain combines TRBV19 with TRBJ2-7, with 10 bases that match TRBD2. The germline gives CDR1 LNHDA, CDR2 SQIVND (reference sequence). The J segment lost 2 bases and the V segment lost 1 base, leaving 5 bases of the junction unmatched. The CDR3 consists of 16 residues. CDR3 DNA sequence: TGTGCCAGTAGTATAGGGATAGCGGGAGGCCCCTACGAGCAGTACTTC. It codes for CASSIGIAGGPYEQYF. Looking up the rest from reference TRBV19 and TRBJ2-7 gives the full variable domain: DGGITQSPKYLFRKEGQNVTLSCEQNLNHDAMYWYRQDPGQGLRLIYYSQIVNDFQKGDIAEGYSVSREKKESFPLTVTSAQKNPTAFYLCASSIGIAGGPYEQYFGPGTRLTVT.

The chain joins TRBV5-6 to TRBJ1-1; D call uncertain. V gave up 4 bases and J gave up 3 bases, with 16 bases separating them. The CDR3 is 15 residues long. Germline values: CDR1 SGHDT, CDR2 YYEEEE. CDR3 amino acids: CASSNDKRRDTEAFF. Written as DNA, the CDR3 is TGTGCCAGCAGCAACGATAAGAGAAGGGACACTGAAGCTTTCTTT.

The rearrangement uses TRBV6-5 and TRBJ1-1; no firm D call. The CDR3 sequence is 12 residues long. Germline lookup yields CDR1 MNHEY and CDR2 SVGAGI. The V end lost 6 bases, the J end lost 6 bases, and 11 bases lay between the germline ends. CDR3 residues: CASSPSGAEAFF. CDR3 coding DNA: TGTGCCAGCAGCCCCTCGGGAGCTGAAGCTTTCTTT.

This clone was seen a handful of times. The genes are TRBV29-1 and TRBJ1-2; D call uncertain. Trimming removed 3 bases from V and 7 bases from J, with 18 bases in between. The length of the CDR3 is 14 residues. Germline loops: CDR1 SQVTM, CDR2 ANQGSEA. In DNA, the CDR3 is TGCAGCGTTGACGAGGCGGCCCTACTCGGTGGCTACACCTTC. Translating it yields CSVDEAALLGGYTF. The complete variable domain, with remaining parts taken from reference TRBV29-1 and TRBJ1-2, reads SAVISQKPSRDICQRGTSLTIQCQVDSQVTMMFWYRQQPGQSLTLIATANQGSEATYESGFVIDKFPISRPNLTFSTLTVSNMSPEDSSIYLCSVDEAALLGGYTFGSGTRLTVV.

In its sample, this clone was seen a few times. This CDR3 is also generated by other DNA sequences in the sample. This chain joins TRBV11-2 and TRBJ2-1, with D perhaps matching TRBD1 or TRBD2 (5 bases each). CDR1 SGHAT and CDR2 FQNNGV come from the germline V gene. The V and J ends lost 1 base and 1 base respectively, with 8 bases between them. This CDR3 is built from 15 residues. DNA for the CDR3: TGTGCCAGCAGCTTAGCAGGGAGTTCCTACAATGAGCAGTTCTTC. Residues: CASSLAGSSYNEQFF.

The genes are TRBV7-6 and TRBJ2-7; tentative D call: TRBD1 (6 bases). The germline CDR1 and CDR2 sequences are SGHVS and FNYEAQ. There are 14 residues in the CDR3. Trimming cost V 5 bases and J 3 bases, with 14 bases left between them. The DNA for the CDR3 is TGTGCCAGCAGCACCGACAGAGGGGGCTACGAGCAGTACTTC. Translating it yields CASSTDRGGYEQYF.

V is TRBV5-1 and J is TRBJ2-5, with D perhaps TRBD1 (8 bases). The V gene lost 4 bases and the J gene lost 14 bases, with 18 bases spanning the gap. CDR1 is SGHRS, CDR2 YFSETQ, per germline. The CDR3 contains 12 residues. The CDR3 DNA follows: TGCGCCAGCAGCATACAGGGGGGGTTGATCTACTTC. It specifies CASSIQGGLIYF.

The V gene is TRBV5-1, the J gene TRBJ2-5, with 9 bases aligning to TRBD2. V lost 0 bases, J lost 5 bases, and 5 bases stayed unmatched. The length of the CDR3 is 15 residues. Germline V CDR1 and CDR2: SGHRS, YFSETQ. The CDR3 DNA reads TGCGCCAGCAGCTTGGCTAGCGGGGAGGTTGAGACCCAGTACTTC. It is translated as CASSLASGEVETQYF.

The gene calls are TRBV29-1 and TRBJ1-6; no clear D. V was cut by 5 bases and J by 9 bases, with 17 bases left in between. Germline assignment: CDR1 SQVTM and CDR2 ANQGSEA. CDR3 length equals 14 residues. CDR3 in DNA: TGCAGCGTTAAATTCGCAGCGGATACTTCACCCCTCCACTTT. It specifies CSVKFAADTSPLHF.

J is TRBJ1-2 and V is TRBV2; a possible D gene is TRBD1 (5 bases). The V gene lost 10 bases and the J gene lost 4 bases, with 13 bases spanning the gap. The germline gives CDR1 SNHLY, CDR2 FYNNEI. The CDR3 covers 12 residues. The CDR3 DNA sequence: TGTGCCACCAGCGGGGGAGTCTATGGCTACACCTTC. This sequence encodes CATSGGVYGYTF.

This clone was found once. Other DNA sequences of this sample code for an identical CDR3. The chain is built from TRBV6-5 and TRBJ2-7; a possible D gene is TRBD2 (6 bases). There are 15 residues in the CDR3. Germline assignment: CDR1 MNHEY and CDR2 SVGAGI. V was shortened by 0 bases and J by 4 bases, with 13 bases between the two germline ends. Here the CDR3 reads CASSYSSGGGYEQYF. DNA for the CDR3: TGTGCCAGCAGTTACTCTAGCGGTGGAGGGTACGAGCAGTACTTC.

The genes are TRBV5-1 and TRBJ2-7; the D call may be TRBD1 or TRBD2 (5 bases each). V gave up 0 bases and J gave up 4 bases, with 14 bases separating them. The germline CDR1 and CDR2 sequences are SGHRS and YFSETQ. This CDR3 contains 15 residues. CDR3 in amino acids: CASSLEGERRYEQYF. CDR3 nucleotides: TGCGCCAGCAGCTTGGAAGGGGAGAGGCGGTACGAGCAGTACTTC.

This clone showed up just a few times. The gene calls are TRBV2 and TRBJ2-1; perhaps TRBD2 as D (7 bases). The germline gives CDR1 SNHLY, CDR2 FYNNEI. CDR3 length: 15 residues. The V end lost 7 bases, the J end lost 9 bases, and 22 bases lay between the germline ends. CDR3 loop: CASNGLGGVGVEQFF. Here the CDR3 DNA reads TGTGCCAGCAACGGACTAGGGGGGGTCGGGGTTGAGCAGTTCTTC.

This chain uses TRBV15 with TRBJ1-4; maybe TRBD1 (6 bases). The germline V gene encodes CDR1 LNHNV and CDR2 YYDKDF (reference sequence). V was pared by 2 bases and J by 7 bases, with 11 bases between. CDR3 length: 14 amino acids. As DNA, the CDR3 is TGTGCCACCAGCAGAAGTACAGGGTTTGAAAAACTGTTTTTT. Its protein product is CATSRSTGFEKLFF. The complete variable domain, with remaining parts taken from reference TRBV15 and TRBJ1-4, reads DAMVIQNPRYQVTQFGKPVTLSCSQTLNHNVMYWYQQKSSQAPKLLFHYYDKDFNNEADTPDNFQSRRPNTSFCFLDIRSPGLGDTAMYLCATSRSTGFEKLFFGSGTQLSVL.

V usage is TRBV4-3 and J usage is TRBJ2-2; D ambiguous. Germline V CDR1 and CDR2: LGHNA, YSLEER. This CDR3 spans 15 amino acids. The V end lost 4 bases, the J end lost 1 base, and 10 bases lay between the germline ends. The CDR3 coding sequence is TGCGCCAGCAGCCCGAAATTGGGGAACACCGGGGAGCTGTTTTTT. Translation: CASSPKLGNTGELFF.

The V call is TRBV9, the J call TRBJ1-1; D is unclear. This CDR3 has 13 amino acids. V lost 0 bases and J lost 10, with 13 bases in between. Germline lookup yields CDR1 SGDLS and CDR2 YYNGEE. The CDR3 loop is CASSVEGSGAAFF. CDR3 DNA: TGTGCCAGCAGCGTAGAGGGTTCGGGAGCAGCTTTCTTT.

The CDR3 reads CASSQGRGPNQPQHF. The CDR3 DNA follows: TGTGCCAGCAGCCAGGGAAGGGGGCCTAATCAGCCCCAGCATTTT. The rearrangement links TRBV16 to TRBJ1-5, with 7 bases fitting TRBD1. Germline CDR1 and CDR2: KGHSY and FQNENV. The CDR3 length is 15 residues. V was clipped by 3 bases and J by 4 bases; unmatched bases: 6.

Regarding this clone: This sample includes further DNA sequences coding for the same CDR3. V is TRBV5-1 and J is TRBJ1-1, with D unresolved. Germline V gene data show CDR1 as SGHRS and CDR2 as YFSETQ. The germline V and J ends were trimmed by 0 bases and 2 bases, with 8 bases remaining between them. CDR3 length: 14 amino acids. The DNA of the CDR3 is TGCGCCAGCAGCTTGGGGCCCAGTAACACTGAAGCTTTCTTT. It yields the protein CASSLGPSNTEAFF.

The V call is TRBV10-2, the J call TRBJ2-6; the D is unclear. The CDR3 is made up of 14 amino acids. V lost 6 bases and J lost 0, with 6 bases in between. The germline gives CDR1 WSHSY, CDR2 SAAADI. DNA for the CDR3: TGCGCCAGCAGCGTACTCTCTGGGGCCAACGTCCTGACTTTC. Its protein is CASSVLSGANVLTF.

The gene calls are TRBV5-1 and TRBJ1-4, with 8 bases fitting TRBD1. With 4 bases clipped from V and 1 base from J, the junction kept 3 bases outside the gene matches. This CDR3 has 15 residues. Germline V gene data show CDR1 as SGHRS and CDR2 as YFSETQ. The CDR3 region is CASSTTGGTNEKLFF. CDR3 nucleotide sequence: TGCGCCAGCAGCACCACAGGGGGAACTAATGAAAAACTGTTTTTT.

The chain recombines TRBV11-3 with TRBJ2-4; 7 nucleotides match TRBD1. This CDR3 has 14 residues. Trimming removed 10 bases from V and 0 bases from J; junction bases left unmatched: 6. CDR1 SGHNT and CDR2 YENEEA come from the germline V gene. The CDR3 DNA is TGTGCCACCTCAGGGACAGTAGCCAAAAACATTCAGTACTTC. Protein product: CATSGTVAKNIQYF.